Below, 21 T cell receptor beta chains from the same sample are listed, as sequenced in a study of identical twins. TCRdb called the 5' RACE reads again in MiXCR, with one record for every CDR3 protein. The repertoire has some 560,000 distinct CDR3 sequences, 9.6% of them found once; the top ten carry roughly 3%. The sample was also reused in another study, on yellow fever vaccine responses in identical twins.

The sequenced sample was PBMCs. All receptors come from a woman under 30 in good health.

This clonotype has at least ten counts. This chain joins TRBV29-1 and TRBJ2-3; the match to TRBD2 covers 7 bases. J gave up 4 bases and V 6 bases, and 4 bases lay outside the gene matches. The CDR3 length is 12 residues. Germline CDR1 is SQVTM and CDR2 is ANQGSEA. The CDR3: CSVATSPDTQYF. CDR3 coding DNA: TGCAGCGTGGCGACTAGCCCAGATACGCAGTATTTT.

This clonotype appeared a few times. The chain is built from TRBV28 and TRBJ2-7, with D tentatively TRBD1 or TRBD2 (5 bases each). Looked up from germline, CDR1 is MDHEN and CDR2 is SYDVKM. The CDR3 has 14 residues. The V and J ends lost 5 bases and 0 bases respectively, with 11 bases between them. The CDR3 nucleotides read TGTGCCAGCAGTGTCACCGGGACCTCCTACGAGCAGTACTTC. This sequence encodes CASSVTGTSYEQYF.

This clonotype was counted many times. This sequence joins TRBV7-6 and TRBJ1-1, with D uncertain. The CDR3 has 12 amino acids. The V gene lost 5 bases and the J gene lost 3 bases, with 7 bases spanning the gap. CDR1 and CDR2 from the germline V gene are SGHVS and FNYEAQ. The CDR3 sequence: CASSHLDTEAFF. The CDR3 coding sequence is TGTGCCAGCAGCCATTTAGACACTGAAGCTTTCTTT.

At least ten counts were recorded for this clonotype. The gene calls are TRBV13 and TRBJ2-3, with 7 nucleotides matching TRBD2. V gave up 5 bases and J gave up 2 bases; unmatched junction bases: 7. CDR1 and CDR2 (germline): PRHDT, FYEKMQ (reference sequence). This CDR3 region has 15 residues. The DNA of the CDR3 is TGTGCCAGCAGCGCCAGCGGGGAACCCACAGATACGCAGTATTTT. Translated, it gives CASSASGEPTDTQYF.

In nucleotides, the CDR3 is TGCGCCAGCAGCCAAGATAAGGTCGGCTACGAGCAGTACTTC. It codes for CASSQDKVGYEQYF. The rearrangement uses TRBV4-3 and TRBJ2-7, with D unresolved. CDR3 length equals 14 residues. CDR1 is LGHNA and CDR2 is YSLEER in the germline V gene. V lost 0 bases and J lost 3, with 9 bases in between.

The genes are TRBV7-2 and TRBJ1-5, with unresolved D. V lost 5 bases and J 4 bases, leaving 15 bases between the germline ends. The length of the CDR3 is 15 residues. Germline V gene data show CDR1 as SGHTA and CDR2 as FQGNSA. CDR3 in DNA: TGTGCCAGCAGCGTCTACAGAAATCCAAATCAGCCCCAGCATTTT. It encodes CASSVYRNPNQPQHF.

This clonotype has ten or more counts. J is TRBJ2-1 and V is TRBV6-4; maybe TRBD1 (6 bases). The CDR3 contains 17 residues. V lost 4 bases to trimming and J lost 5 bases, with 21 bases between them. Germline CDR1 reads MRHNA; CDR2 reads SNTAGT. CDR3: CASSGCTGNRLNNEQFF. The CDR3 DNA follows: TGTGCCAGCAGTGGATGCACAGGGAATAGGTTAAACAATGAGCAGTTCTTC.

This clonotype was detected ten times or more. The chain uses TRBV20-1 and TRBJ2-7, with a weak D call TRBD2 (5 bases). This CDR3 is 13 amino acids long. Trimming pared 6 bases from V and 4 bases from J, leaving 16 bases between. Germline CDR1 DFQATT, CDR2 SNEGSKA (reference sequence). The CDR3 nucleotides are TGCAGTGCCTCGGAGACTATCCTTTACGAGCAGTACTTC. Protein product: CSASETILYEQYF.

CDR3 nucleotide sequence: TGTGCCAGCAGCATTCAGAGCTCCTACAATGAGCAGTTCTTC. It yields the protein CASSIQSSYNEQFF. The rearrangement links TRBV9 to TRBJ2-1; no clear D. CDR3 length equals 14 residues. V was shortened by 4 bases and J by 0 bases, with 8 bases between the two germline ends. Germline V gene data show CDR1 as SGDLS and CDR2 as YYNGEE.

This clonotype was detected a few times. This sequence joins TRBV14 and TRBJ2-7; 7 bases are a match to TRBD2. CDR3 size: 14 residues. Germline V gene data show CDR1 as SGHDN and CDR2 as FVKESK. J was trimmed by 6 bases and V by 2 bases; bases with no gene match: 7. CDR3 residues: CASSQSNVAGEQYF. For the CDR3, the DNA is TGTGCCAGCAGCCAATCCAACGTAGCGGGCGAGCAGTACTTC.

The CDR3 reads CASSLANRGQGYGYTF. The DNA of the CDR3 is TGTGCCAGCAGTTTAGCGAACAGGGGGCAGGGCTATGGCTACACCTTC. The chain uses TRBV12-3 or TRBV12-4 and TRBJ1-2, with 9 bases matching TRBD1. This CDR3 has 16 amino acids. Trimming took 0 bases from V and 4 from J; bases not matched to a gene: 6.

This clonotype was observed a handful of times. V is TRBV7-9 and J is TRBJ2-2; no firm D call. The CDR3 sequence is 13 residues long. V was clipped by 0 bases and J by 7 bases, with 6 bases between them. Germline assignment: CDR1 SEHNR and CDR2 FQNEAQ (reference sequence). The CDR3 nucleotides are TGTGCCAGCAGCTTAGCGGATTACGGGGAGCTGTTTTTT. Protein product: CASSLADYGELFF.

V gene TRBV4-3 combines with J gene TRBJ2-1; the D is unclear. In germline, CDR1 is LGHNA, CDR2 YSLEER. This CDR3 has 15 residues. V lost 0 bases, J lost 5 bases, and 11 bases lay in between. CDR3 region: CASSQELLVNNEQFF. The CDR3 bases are TGCGCCAGCAGCCAAGAGCTTCTCGTCAACAATGAGCAGTTCTTC.

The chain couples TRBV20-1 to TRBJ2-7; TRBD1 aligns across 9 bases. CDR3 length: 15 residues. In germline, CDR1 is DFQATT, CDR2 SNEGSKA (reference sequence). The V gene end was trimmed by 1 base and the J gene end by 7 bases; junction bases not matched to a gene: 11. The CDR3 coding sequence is TGCAGTGCTAGAGTCCGGGACAGGGTTGGTCGGGAGCAGTACTTC. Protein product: CSARVRDRVGREQYF.

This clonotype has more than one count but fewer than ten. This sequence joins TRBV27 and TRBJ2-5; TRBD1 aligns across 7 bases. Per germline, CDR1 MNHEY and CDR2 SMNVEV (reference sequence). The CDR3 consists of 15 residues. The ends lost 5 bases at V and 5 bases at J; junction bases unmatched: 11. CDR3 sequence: CASSPTTGPRETQYF. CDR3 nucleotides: TGTGCCAGCAGTCCGACGACAGGGCCGCGTGAGACCCAGTACTTC.

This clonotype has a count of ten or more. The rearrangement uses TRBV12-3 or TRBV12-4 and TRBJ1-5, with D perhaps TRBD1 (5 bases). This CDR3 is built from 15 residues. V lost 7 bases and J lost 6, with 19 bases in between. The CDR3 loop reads CASKIGGVRFQPQHF. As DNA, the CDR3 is TGTGCCAGCAAAATAGGAGGGGTACGTTTTCAGCCCCAGCATTTT.

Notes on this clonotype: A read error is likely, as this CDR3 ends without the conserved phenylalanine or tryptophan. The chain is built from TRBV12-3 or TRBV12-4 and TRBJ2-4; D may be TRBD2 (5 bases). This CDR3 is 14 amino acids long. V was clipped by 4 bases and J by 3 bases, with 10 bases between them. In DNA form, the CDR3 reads TGTGCCAGCAGTTCCGGACTGAGCAAAAACATTCAGTACTTG. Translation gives CASSSGLSKNIQYL.

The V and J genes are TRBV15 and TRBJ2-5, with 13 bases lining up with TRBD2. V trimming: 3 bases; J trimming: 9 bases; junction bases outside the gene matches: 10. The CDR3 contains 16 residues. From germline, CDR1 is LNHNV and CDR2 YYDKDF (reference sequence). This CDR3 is CATSSKLAGGPVSQYF. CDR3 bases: TGTGCCACCAGCAGCAAACTAGCGGGAGGGCCCGTGTCCCAGTACTTC.

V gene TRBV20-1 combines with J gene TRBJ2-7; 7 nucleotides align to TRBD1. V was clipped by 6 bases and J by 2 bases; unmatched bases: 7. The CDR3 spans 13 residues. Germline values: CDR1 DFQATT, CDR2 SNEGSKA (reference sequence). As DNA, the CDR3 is TGCAGTGCCAAAGGACAGGTTCCCTACGAGCAGTACTTC. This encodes CSAKGQVPYEQYF.

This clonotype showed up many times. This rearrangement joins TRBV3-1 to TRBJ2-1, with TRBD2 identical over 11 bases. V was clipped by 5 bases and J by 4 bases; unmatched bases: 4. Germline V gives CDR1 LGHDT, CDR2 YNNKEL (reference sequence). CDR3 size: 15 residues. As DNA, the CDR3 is TGTGCCAGCAGCTGGGGACTAGCGGCTTACAATGAGCAGTTCTTC. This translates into CASSWGLAAYNEQFF.

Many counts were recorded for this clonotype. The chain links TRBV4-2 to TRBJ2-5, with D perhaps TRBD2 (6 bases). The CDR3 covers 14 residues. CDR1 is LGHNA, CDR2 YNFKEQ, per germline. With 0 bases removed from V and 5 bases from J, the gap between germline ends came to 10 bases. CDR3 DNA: TGTGCCAGCAGCCAAGATTCCGGGGGTGAGACCCAGTACTTC. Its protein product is CASSQDSGGETQYF.